The 10 T cell receptor beta chains below were found in one sample sequenced in a study of cytomegalovirus exposure and HLA in healthy donors. Researchers ran the PCR with 60 Vbeta and 13 Jbeta primers. This table comes from immunoSEQ multiplex PCR, and its TCRdb copy is limited to in-frame clones, with some not included. This sample's clone table lists tens of thousands of clones. Input material: PBMCs. The source of these receptors is a man aged 18 to 30 in good health and CMV-seropositive.

V gene TRBV5-6 combines with J gene TRBJ2-5; 11 nucleotides match TRBD2. Germline assignment: CDR1 SGHDT and CDR2 YYEEEE. The CDR3 has 16 amino acids. V dropped 3 bases and J dropped 5; count of bases not matched to a gene: 9. CDR3 loop: CASSSRLAGLGETQYF. The CDR3 coding sequence is TGTGCCAGCAGCTCTCGACTAGCGGGATTGGGGGAGACCCAGTACTTC. The full variable domain, completed using reference TRBV5-6 and TRBJ2-5, is DAGVTQSPTHLIKTRGQQVTLRCSPKSGHDTVSWYQQALGQGPQFIFQYYEEEERQRGNFPDRFSGHQFPNYSSELNVNALLLGDSALYLCASSSRLAGLGETQYFGPGTRLLVL.

V usage is TRBV27 and J usage is TRBJ2-4; D is uncertain. Germline V gene data show CDR1 as MNHEY and CDR2 as SMNVEV (reference sequence). The V and J ends lost 0 bases and 9 bases respectively, with 9 bases between them. CDR3 length: 13 residues. The CDR3 spells CASSLSGSSIQYF. The CDR3 DNA is TGTGCCAGCAGTTTATCTGGCTCAAGCATTCAGTACTTC.

The chain's CDR3 is CASSYRGYGYTF. The DNA of the CDR3 is TGTGCCAGCAGCTACAGGGGGTATGGCTACACCTTC. V and J are TRBV5-6 and TRBJ1-2; 8 nucleotides line up with TRBD1. Per the germline V gene, CDR1 is SGHDT and CDR2 is YYEEEE. V was pared by 3 bases and J by 5 bases, with 0 bases of the junction left unmatched. This CDR3 has 12 residues.

The gene calls are TRBV5-6 and TRBJ1-2; D uncertain. Trimming pared 0 bases from V and 5 bases from J, leaving 5 bases between. CDR3 length: 12 amino acids. In germline, CDR1 is SGHDT, CDR2 YYEEEE. The CDR3, as DNA: TGTGCCAGCAGCTTGGCGGAGTATGGCTACACCTTC. This translates into CASSLAEYGYTF.

The rearrangement joins TRBV11-2 to TRBJ2-7; possibly TRBD2 for D (5 bases). V was clipped by 3 bases and J by 1 base, with 10 bases between them. The CDR3 loop spans 14 amino acids. Germline V gives CDR1 SGHAT, CDR2 FQNNGV. The CDR3 coding sequence is TGTGCCAGCAGCTTTGAAGAGGGTTCCTACGAGCAGTACTTC. It yields the protein CASSFEEGSYEQYF.

The V gene is TRBV9, the J gene TRBJ1-1; D possibly corresponds to TRBD1 (6 bases). The CDR3 covers 14 residues. V lost 3 bases and J lost 0, with 9 bases in between. CDR1 is SGDLS, CDR2 YYNGEE, per germline. The CDR3 nucleotides are TGTGCCAGCAGCGCCAGGGGCTTGAACACTGAAGCTTTCTTT. Translation: CASSARGLNTEAFF.

This rearrangement joins TRBV18 to TRBJ2-3; TRBD1 aligns across 8 bases. Unmatched junction bases numbered 4, after V lost 4 bases and J lost 1 base. The V gene's germline CDR1 is KGHSH and CDR2 LQKENI. The CDR3 covers 15 residues. Here the CDR3 DNA reads TGTGCCAGCTCACAGACGACAGGGGGCACAGATACGCAGTATTTT. Its translation: CASSQTTGGTDTQYF. The whole variable domain, remainder taken from reference TRBV18 and TRBJ2-3, is NAGVMQNPRHLVRRRGQEARLRCSPMKGHSHVYWYRQLPEEGLKFMVYLQKENIIDESGMPKERFSAEFPKEGPSILRIQQVVRGDSAAYFCASSQTTGGTDTQYFGPGTRLTVL.

V usage is TRBV25-1 and J usage is TRBJ1-2; maybe TRBD1 (6 bases). Per the germline V gene, CDR1 is MGHDK and CDR2 is SYGVNS. This CDR3 is 13 amino acids long. V lost 2 bases to trimming and J lost 4 bases, with 8 bases between them. The DNA of the CDR3 is TGTGCCAGCAGTGAACAGGGGACCTATGGCTACACCTTC. Amino acid sequence: CASSEQGTYGYTF.

The chain links TRBV29-1 to TRBJ1-2; D is ambiguous. V lost 6 bases and J lost 0, with 11 bases in between. The CDR3 runs to 13 residues. CDR1 SQVTM and CDR2 ANQGSEA come from the germline V gene. This chain's CDR3 is CSVKDGANYGYTF. CDR3 DNA: TGCAGCGTCAAAGACGGAGCTAACTATGGCTACACCTTC.

V and J are TRBV7-9 and TRBJ1-3, with a possible D match to TRBD1 (6 bases). Per germline, CDR1 SEHNR and CDR2 FQNEAQ (reference sequence). The V gene lost 4 bases and the J gene lost 1 base, with 8 bases spanning the gap. The CDR3 extends over 14 amino acids. The CDR3 DNA reads TGTGCCAGCAGCTCAGACAGGTCTGGAAACACCATATATTTT. Translation: CASSSDRSGNTIYF.